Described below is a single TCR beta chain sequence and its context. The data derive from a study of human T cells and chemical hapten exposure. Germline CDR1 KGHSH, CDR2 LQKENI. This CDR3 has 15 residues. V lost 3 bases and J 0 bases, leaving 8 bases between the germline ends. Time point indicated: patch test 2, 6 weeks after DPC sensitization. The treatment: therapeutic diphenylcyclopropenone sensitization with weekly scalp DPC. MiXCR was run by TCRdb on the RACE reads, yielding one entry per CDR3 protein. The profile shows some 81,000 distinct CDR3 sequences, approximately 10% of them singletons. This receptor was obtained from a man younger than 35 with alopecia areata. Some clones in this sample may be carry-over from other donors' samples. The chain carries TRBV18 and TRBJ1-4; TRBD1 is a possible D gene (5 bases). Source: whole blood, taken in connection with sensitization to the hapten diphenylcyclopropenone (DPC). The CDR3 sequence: CASSPGGTTNEKLFF. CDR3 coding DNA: TGTGCCAGCTCACCGGGGGGGACAACTAATGAAAAACTGTTTTTT.